This T cell receptor beta chain emerged from a study of Graves' ophthalmopathy and Graves' hyperthyroidism. With regard to this clonotype: No antigen is known for it.

Between the trimmed V and J ends, which lost 0 bases and 3 bases, there was a span of 18 bases. Per the germline V gene, CDR1 is LNHNV and CDR2 is YYDKDF (reference sequence). The CDR3 has 17 amino acids. Researchers classed hyperthyroidism as stable given no ophthalmopathy within 18 months of follow-up. RNA served as the template for amplifying TCR beta CDR3 regions. A first-round RT-PCR used HTBI primers, followed by a second-round multiplex PCR. MiXCR was run by TCRdb on the multiplex PCR reads, yielding one entry per CDR3 protein. The sample yields hundreds of thousands of distinct CDR3 sequences, approximately 21% seen once. Study outcomes and limitations: The model predicted progression of ophthalmopathy with a sensitivity of 60% to 71%, and its specificity was 72% to 80%. A model of 13 signatures distinguished ophthalmopathy from stable hyperthyroidism at around 90% sensitivity and 81.08% specificity.

This chain connects TRBV15 to TRBJ2-7; D is undetermined. The source of this sequence is a woman aged 18-30 years with stable Graves' hyperthyroidism. Some clones in this sample may be carry-over from other donors' samples. Source material: peripheral blood. The CDR3 DNA is TGTGCCACCAGCAGAGATCAATCAGCCCTTGACGGCTACGAGCAGTACTTC. It yields the protein CATSRDQSALDGYEQYF.